This TCR beta chain was sequenced for a study of beta chain features in type 1 diabetes. Turning to the study itself: The study found patients and healthy donors alike in age, gender and cell yields. Study-wide findings and caveats: Among all four CD4+ subsets, Type 1 diabetes patients had TCRB CDR3s that were moderately but significantly shorter. Unsettled here was the matter of whether HLA type influences TCRB rearrangement.

This clone was detected only a few times. Antigen unknown. The CDR3 is 15 amino acids. cDNA synthesis used the whole RNA isolate, giving expressed TCRB sequences. Sequenced by immunoSEQ multiplex PCR; TCRdb stores in-frame clones only, minus some. The repertoire holds approximately 70,000 clones, with approximately 50% as singletons. V gene TRBV21-1 combines with J gene TRBJ2-1; TRBD2 is the table's D call, not checked against the DNA. TRBV21-1 is recorded as a pseudogene. This receptor was identified in a young man with type 1 diabetes. Sequenced sample: central memory CD4+ T cells from blood. The CDR3 DNA is TGTGCCAGCAGCCCCGGGACTAGAGAATACAATGAGCAGTTCTTC. Translation: CASSPGTREYNEQFF.